This T cell receptor beta chain was found in a study of T cells in Graves' hyperthyroidism and ophthalmopathy. As for the study in general: Blood was drawn when the patient was first diagnosed and still untreated.

RNA transcripts served as the template for amplifying TCR beta CDR3 regions. Researchers ran a first-round RT-PCR on the TCR CDR3 using the HTBI primer set. MiXCR, applied by TCRdb to the multiplex PCR reads, yields one record per CDR3 protein. Of over 650,000 distinct CDR3 sequences in the sample, over 15% were seen once. CDR3 size: 13 residues. Trimming cost V 5 bases and J 1 base, with 8 bases left between them. Germline assignment: CDR1 SNHLY and CDR2 FYNNEI. The sample holds many counts of this clonotype. V gene TRBV2 combines with J gene TRBJ1-1, with D tentatively TRBD1 (5 bases). Sample: blood. The sequence came from a man between 18 and 29 years old with Graves' hyperthyroidism. The CDR3 DNA sequence: TGTGCCAGCAGTATCGACAGGAACACTGAAGCTTTCTTT. Its translation is CASSIDRNTEAFF.